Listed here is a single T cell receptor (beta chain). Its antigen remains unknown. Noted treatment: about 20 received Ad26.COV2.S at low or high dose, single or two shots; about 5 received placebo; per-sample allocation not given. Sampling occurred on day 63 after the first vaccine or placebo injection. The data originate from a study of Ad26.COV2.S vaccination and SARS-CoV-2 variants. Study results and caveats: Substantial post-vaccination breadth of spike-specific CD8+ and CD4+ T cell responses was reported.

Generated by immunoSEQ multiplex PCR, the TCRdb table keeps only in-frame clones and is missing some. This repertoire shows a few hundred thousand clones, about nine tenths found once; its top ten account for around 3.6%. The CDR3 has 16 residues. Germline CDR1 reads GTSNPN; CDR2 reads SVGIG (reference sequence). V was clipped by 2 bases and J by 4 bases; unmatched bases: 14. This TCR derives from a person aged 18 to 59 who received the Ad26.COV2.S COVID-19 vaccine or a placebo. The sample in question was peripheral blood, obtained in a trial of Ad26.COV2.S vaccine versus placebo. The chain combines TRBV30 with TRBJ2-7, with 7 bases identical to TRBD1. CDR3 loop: CAWSPARQGWGYEQYF. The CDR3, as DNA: TGTGCCTGGAGTCCCGCTCGACAGGGCTGGGGTTACGAGCAGTACTTC.